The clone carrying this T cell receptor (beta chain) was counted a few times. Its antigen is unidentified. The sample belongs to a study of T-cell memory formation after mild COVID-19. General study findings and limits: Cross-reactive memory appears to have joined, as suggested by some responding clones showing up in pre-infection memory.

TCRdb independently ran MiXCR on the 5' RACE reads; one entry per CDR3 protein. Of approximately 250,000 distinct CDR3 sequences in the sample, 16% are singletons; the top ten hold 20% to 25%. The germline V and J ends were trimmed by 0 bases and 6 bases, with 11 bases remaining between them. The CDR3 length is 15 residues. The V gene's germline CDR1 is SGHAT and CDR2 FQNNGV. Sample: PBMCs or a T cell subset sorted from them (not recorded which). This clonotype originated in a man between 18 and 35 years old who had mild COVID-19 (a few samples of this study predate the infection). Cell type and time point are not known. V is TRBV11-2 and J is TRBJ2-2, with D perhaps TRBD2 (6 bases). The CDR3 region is CASSLELDYSGELFF. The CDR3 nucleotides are TGTGCCAGCAGCTTAGAGCTGGACTACTCCGGGGAGCTGTTTTTT.